Listed here is a single T cell receptor beta chain. These data originate in a study of PD-L1 blockade in urothelial cancer. About the study: Blood yielded a median of 141,255 T cells per sample.

Time point noted: pretreatment peripheral blood. It was locally advanced or metastatic urothelial carcinoma that patients had. Patients yielded 1 to 8 samples each, pretreatment and on-treatment. CDR3 size: 12 residues. The germline V and J ends were trimmed by 4 bases and 14 bases, with 16 bases remaining between them. Germline V CDR1 and CDR2: SEHNR, FQNEAQ (reference sequence). Method: immunoSEQ multiplex PCR; TCRdb's copy keeps in-frame clones and lacks some. The table records under 70,000 clones, approximately 83% of them present only once. The input for sequencing was PBMCs, taken around atezolizumab (anti-PD-L1) treatment. The chain has TRBV7-9 and TRBJ2-3; possible D gene TRBD1, 6 bases. The TCR originated in a man aged 65 to 79 with urothelial cancer. The CDR3 DNA is TGTGCCAGCAGCTGGGCAACAGGGTACGCGTATTTT. This gives the protein CASSWATGYAYF.